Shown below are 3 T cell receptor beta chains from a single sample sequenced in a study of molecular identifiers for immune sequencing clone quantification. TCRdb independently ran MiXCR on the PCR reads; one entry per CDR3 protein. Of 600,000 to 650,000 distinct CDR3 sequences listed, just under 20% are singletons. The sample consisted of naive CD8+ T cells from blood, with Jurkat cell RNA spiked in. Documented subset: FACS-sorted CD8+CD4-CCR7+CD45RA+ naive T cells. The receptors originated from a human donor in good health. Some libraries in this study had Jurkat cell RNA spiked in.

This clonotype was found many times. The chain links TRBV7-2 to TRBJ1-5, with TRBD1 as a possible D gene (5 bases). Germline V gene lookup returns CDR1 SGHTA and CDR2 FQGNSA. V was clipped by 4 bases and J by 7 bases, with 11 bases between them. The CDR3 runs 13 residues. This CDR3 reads CASSYWGGQPQHF. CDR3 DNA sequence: TGTGCCAGCAGCTACTGGGGGGGGCAGCCCCAGCATTTT.

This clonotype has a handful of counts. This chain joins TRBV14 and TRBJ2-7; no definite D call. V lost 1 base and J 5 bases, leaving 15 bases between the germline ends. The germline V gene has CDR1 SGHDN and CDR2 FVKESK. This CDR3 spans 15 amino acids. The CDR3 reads CASSQGKTTFHEQYF. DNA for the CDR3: TGTGCCAGCAGCCAAGGGAAGACCACCTTCCACGAGCAGTACTTC.

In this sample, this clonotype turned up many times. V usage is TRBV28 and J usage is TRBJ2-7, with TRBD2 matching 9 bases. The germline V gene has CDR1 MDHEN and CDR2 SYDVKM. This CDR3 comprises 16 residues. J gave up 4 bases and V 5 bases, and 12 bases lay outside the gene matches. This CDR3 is CASSGTGMGLAYEQYF. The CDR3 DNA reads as TGTGCCAGCAGTGGAACAGGGATGGGACTAGCATACGAGCAGTACTTC.